This TCR beta chain was sequenced in a study of STAT5B mutations in CD4+ large granular lymphocyte leukemia. Points from the study as a whole: No patients shared main leukemic clonotypes, though roughly 27% appeared at low frequency elsewhere.

V shed 2 bases and J shed 7 bases, with 6 bases lying between them. This CDR3 is built from 11 residues. Germline V lookup: CDR1 MDHEN, CDR2 SYDVKM. The repertoire was sequenced with immunoSEQ multiplex PCR; TCRdb's copy has only in-frame clones and lacks some. The repertoire holds around 10,000 clones, with roughly 80% as singletons. On this clone itself: The antigen is undetermined.

Sequenced sample: PBMCs. This receptor was obtained from a man between 60 and 75 years old with CD4+ T-cell large granular lymphocyte leukemia. The chain joins TRBV28 to TRBJ2-7; possible D gene TRBD2, 5 bases. The CDR3 reads CASSLREEQYF. The CDR3 DNA follows: TGTGCCAGCAGTTTACGGGAAGAGCAGTACTTC.